A single TCR beta chain is shown here with its context. This clone has only a few counts. There is no known antigen for this receptor. Within one base of it there is no much larger clone, and no base qualities were kept. The data stem from a study of T cells in tumors after PD-1 blockade (dated by TCRdb to about 2019). Context from the whole study: Prior checkpoint blockade, systemic immunosuppressant use, and recent radiotherapy or other anti-cancer therapy within 4 weeks were grounds for patient exclusion. Some patients also continued taking vismodegib 150 mg daily during anti-PD-1 treatment. On average, tumor samples yielded 26,066 TCR templates (range about 554-99,264) and thousands of unique clonotypes, roughly 19-fold deeper than single-cell TCR sequencing. Paired single-cell RNA and TCR sequencing was performed on site-matched tumors from BCC or SCC patients before and after anti-PD-1 therapy. RECIST version 1.1 was used to evaluate clinical response. Beyond this particular receptor, the publication reports: Comparisons between pre- and post-treatment samples were the only ones where clonal replacement appeared, with none seen between two pre-treatment samples, a pattern that argues against artifacts from biopsy timing or location. In squamous cell carcinoma, 45% to 50% of expanded exhausted clones were found to be novel, compared with just under 30% of other expanded CD8+ clones. Exhausted CD8+ clones expanded after therapy were mostly novel clonotypes undetected pre-treatment, suggesting clonal replacement rather than reinvigoration of pre-existing clones. The source of novel T cell clones was not identified and could include lymphoid organs or rare unexpanded clones within the tumor or its periphery. Roughly 40% of TCR clonotypes from the tumor were detected in blood, and certain novel exhausted tumor clones were present in blood collected before treatment, which suggests recruitment from the periphery.

The CDR3 covers 16 residues, taking in both the cysteine and the phenylalanine. The read is trimmed to its CDR3 DNA, 48 bases read in frame from base 1. Trimming removed 3 bases from V and 0 bases from J, leaving 11 bases between the germline ends. CDR1 and CDR2 are read off the germline V gene (reference sequence) as LNHDA and SQIVND. The immunoSEQ platform was used to carry out deep TCRbeta sequencing. In the paper's pipeline: For further analysis, only productive rearrangements were exported out of the immunoSEQ Analyzer. A two-sided binomial test at Bonferroni-corrected P below 0.01 was used to call clones with significant expansion or contraction between timepoints. Bulk TCRbeta clonotypes were assigned T cell phenotypes by matching to single-cell RNA+TCR-seq clones sharing the same TCRbeta sequence. Using bulk TCR sequencing data, clone enrichment in tumor was calculated by dividing a clone's tumor frequency by the same clone's PBMC frequency. GLIPH was used to sort TCRs into specificity groups, which are clusters of distinct TCRs that likely recognize common antigens through shared CDR3 motifs. The clones in this table, taken by TCRdb from immuneACCESS, are in-frame only. Not every clone is retained; where verified, under half of the shortfall comes from an unresolved V gene, and the cause of the rest is unknown. The V and J calls and clone size come from that table; D and trimming were worked out from the DNA. The table for this sample lists about 15,000 clones; less than 75% of them were counted only once. Clones ranked in the top ten supply about 30% of the sample.

Read against the paper, the sample's time point label means: after anti-PD-1 therapy. Tumor biopsies were site-matched, taken from the same primary tumor before and after PD-1 blockade. Patients received pembrolizumab 200 mg every 3 weeks or cemiplimab 350 mg every 2 weeks. Squamous cell carcinoma samples after treatment were collected an average of 31 days after treatment began, which captured early T cell dynamics. Genomic DNA extracted from tumor biopsies or peripheral blood was used for bulk TCRbeta sequencing, with input ranging from about 600 ng to 6,004 ng. Bulk TCRbeta sequencing was performed on remaining biopsy material to increase sensitivity for rare clonotypes compared with single-cell TCR sequencing. Histologically proven advanced or metastatic basal or squamous cell carcinoma was present in all patients, all of whom were poor candidates for surgical resection. Serial tumor biopsies during anti-PD-1 treatment were taken from the 4 patients who made up the squamous cell carcinoma cohort. Fresh biopsies came from the site of the primary tumor, and part of the tissue was kept in RNAlater for exome and bulk TCR sequencing.

Here the chain combines TRBV19 and TRBJ2-2, and possibly TRBD2, on 5 matching bases. This TCR derives from a human donor with cutaneous squamous cell carcinoma. The sequencing used tumor tissue, collected after anti-PD-1 treatment. This receptor has the CDR3 CASSISYGANTGELFF. In nucleotide form, the sequence is TGTGCCAGTAGTATTTCCTACGGGGCGAACACCGGGGAGCTGTTTTTT.